The 17 T cell receptor beta chains reported below all come from one sample, sequenced in a study of cytomegalovirus exposure and HLA in healthy donors. Clones were sequenced by immunoSEQ multiplex PCR, and TCRdb holds only the in-frame ones, with some missing. The table includes about 160,000 clones, roughly 95% detected once. Sample: PBMCs. The receptors come from a woman aged 18 to 35 in good health and CMV-seronegative.

The CDR3 DNA reads as TGTGCCAGCAGTGATGGGGGGAAAGGGTTGGTCCCTGAAGCTTTCTTT. This codes for CASSDGGKGLVPEAFF. The chain recombines TRBV6-1 with TRBJ1-1; a possible D gene is TRBD1 (5 bases). CDR1 MNHNS and CDR2 SASEGT come from the germline V gene. V was clipped by 3 bases and J by 6 bases, with 20 bases between them. CDR3 length equals 16 residues.

The rearrangement links TRBV11-2 to TRBJ1-3; possible D gene TRBD1, 6 bases. CDR1 SGHAT and CDR2 FQNNGV come from the germline V gene. Trimming removed 0 bases from V and 3 bases from J, with 15 bases in between. CDR3 length equals 17 residues. CDR3 sequence (DNA): TGTGCCAGCAGCTTAGACTGGGGACAATCGGTTGGAAACACCATATATTTT. It translates to CASSLDWGQSVGNTIYF.

The chain has TRBV5-6 and TRBJ1-4, with 7 bases lining up with TRBD1. Looked up from germline, CDR1 is SGHDT and CDR2 is YYEEEE. J gave up 4 bases and V 3 bases, and 6 bases lay outside the gene matches. The CDR3 runs 15 residues. This CDR3 reads CASSYTGDGNEKLFF. DNA for the CDR3: TGTGCCAGCAGCTACACAGGGGACGGTAATGAAAAACTGTTTTTT. Looking up the rest from reference TRBV5-6 and TRBJ1-4 gives the full variable domain: DAGVTQSPTHLIKTRGQQVTLRCSPKSGHDTVSWYQQALGQGPQFIFQYYEEEERQRGNFPDRFSGHQFPNYSSELNVNALLLGDSALYLCASSYTGDGNEKLFFGSGTQLSVL.

V is TRBV6-1 and J is TRBJ1-4, with D tentatively TRBD1 (5 bases). Trimming removed 6 bases at V and 11 bases at J, with 10 bases between. The CDR3 has 11 amino acids. In germline, CDR1 is MNHNS, CDR2 SASEGT. The chain's CDR3 is CASSQTDKLFF. The CDR3 region has the DNA TGTGCCAGCAGCCAGACAGACAAACTGTTTTTT.

The chain joins TRBV6-6 to TRBJ2-7; 10 bases are a match to TRBD1. The CDR3 totals 14 residues. Per the germline V gene, CDR1 is MNHNY and CDR2 is SVGAGI (reference sequence). V gave up 6 bases and J gave up 5 bases; unmatched junction bases: 7. The CDR3 DNA reads as TGTGCCAGCAGACTGGACAGGGGGTCCCACGAGCAGTACTTC. Residues: CASRLDRGSHEQYF.

V is TRBV9 and J is TRBJ2-2, with D unclear. The CDR3 length is 12 residues. The germline V gene encodes CDR1 SGDLS and CDR2 YYNGEE. The V gene lost 0 bases and the J gene lost 7 bases, with 4 bases spanning the gap. The CDR3 protein is CASSVVNGELFF. The CDR3 DNA follows: TGTGCCAGCAGCGTAGTTAACGGGGAGCTGTTTTTT.

The chain uses TRBV9 and TRBJ1-2, with D uncertain. From germline, CDR1 is SGDLS and CDR2 YYNGEE. V lost 0 bases and J lost 2, with 11 bases in between. The CDR3 runs to 15 residues. The CDR3 loop is CASSVGTRGNYGYTF. DNA for the CDR3: TGTGCCAGCAGCGTAGGAACACGGGGAAACTATGGCTACACCTTC.

CDR3 sequence reads: CASSQGQGSGELFF. CDR3 in DNA: TGCGCCAGCAGCCAGGGACAGGGAAGCGGGGAGCTGTTTTTT. This rearrangement joins TRBV4-1 to TRBJ2-2, with TRBD1 identical over 9 bases. CDR3 length: 14 amino acids. V lost 3 bases, J lost 7 bases, and 3 bases stayed unmatched. Germline V gives CDR1 MGHRA, CDR2 YSYEKL.

CDR3 nucleotides: TGTGCCAGCACCCACGGACTAGCGGGGGGCCGAGGGATCTACGAGCAGTACTTC. Its translation: CASTHGLAGGRGIYEQYF. The chain joins TRBV7-8 to TRBJ2-7; 14 nucleotides agree with TRBD2. V shed 7 bases, J shed 3 bases, and the junction held 14 bases outside the gene matches. CDR1 is SGHVS, CDR2 FQNEAQ, per germline. The CDR3 covers 18 residues.

This clone was recorded once. The chain joins TRBV20-1 to TRBJ2-7; 7 bases are a match to TRBD2. The CDR3 contains 11 residues. Germline assignment: CDR1 DFQATT and CDR2 SNEGSKA (reference sequence). Germline trimming cut 3 bases from V and 6 bases from J; bases unmatched to any gene: 2. The CDR3 here is CSARRGFEQYF. Here the CDR3 DNA reads TGCAGTGCTAGGCGGGGGTTCGAGCAGTACTTC.

The chain combines TRBV2 with TRBJ2-2, with D perhaps TRBD2 (5 bases). V was clipped by 10 bases and J by 3 bases, with 12 bases between them. The CDR3 runs 13 residues. CDR1 SNHLY and CDR2 FYNNEI come from the germline V gene. CDR3 DNA sequence: TGTGCCACCCTTCGGGGAGACACCGGGGAGCTGTTTTTT. This encodes CATLRGDTGELFF.

The chain employs TRBV7-2 and TRBJ1-3, with D possibly being TRBD1 (6 bases). V shed 1 base and J shed 4 bases, with 11 bases lying between them. Germline V gene lookup returns CDR1 SGHTA and CDR2 FQGNSA. This CDR3 contains 15 residues. The CDR3 protein is CASSLVGGQGNTIYF. The CDR3 nucleotides are TGTGCCAGCAGCTTAGTAGGAGGACAGGGAAACACCATATATTTT.

In this sample, this clone turned up a few times. This chain uses TRBV6-5 with TRBJ2-7; D is uncertain. CDR1 and CDR2 (germline): MNHEY, SVGAGI. There are 14 residues in the CDR3. V was pared by 7 bases and J by 2 bases, with 15 bases between. In DNA, the CDR3 is TGTGCCAGCACTTCTCGGGTTCCCCCCTACGAGCAGTACTTC. Translating gives CASTSRVPPYEQYF.

CDR3 bases: TGTGCCAGTAGTATTGCTGGGTTCGGAGGGGATACGCAGTATTTT. It is translated as CASSIAGFGGDTQYF. This rearrangement joins TRBV19 to TRBJ2-3; tentative D call: TRBD2 (6 bases). Germline values: CDR1 LNHDA, CDR2 SQIVND (reference sequence). V dropped 3 bases and J dropped 6 bases, with 16 bases sitting between them. The CDR3 is made up of 15 amino acids.

The rearrangement links TRBV4-2 to TRBJ1-4; 8 bases are a match to TRBD1. V trimming: 3 bases; J trimming: 8 bases; junction bases outside the gene matches: 8. The CDR3 covers 15 residues. Germline CDR1 LGHNA, CDR2 YNFKEQ. The CDR3 spells CASSQLDRANEKLFF. CDR3 nucleotides: TGTGCCAGCAGCCAGTTGGACAGGGCCAACGAAAAACTGTTTTTT.

The chain links TRBV30 to TRBJ2-1; the match to TRBD1 covers 8 bases. Germline values: CDR1 GTSNPN, CDR2 SVGIG (reference sequence). CDR3 length: 13 amino acids. J gave up 10 bases and V 3 bases, and 8 bases lay outside the gene matches. The DNA of the CDR3 is TGTGCCTGGAGCCACGGACAGGGAGAGGAGCAGTTCTTC. It specifies CAWSHGQGEEQFF.

The V gene is TRBV30, the J gene TRBJ1-5; possibly TRBD1 for D (6 bases). The CDR3 runs 13 residues. The V gene's germline CDR1 is GTSNPN and CDR2 SVGIG (reference sequence). Trimming removed 0 bases from V and 7 bases from J, with 10 bases in between. The CDR3 reads CAWSVEGDQPQHF. In DNA, the CDR3 is TGTGCCTGGAGTGTCGAGGGGGACCAGCCCCAGCATTTT. The entire variable domain, with the rest obtained from reference TRBV30 and TRBJ1-5, is as follows: SQTIHQWPATLVQPVGSPLSLECTVEGTSNPNLYWYRQAAGRGLQLLFYSVGIGQISSEVPQNLSASRPQDRQFILSSKKLLLSDSGFYLCAWSVEGDQPQHFGDGTRLSIL.